These T cell receptor beta chains were read from a single sample in a study of T cells in Graves' hyperthyroidism and ophthalmopathy. One entry per CDR3 protein results from TCRdb running MiXCR on the multiplex PCR reads. The sample carries 530,000 or so distinct CDR3 sequences, roughly a sixth recorded once. The specimen sequenced was blood. Source of these receptors: a woman aged 18-35 years with Graves' ophthalmopathy. CDR3s include the opening cysteine and the closing phenylalanine or tryptophan. A D gene is named only where the DNA matches it firmly. Part of the rows lack a size; the others show once, few, many or a class for expanded clones.

d_gene,j_gene,v_gene,abundance,CDR3nt,CDR3aa
.,TRBJ1-1,TRBV27,many,TGTGCCAGCAGTTTATCGGCAGGAGACACTGAAGCTTTCTTT,CASSLSAGDTEAFF
TRBD1,TRBJ2-3,TRBV5-1,.,TGCGCCAGCAGCTCGGGGACAGCCACCACAGATACGCAGTATTTT,CASSSGTATTDTQYF
.,TRBJ1-1,TRBV5-1,many,TGCGCCAGCAGCTTGGGCGCAAAGAACACTGAAGCTTTCTTT,CASSLGAKNTEAFF
.,TRBJ2-5,TRBV7-8,many,TGTGCCAGCAGCGAAGGGGTCCGGCCCCAAGAGACCCAGTACTTC,CASSEGVRPQETQYF
.,TRBJ1-5,TRBV20-1,few,TGCAGTGCTAGTATTGAGGGTATGTTGCAGCCCCAGCATTTT,CSASIEGMLQPQHF
.,TRBJ1-1,TRBV10-3,.,TGTGCCATCAGGGGGGTCACTGAAGCTTTCTTT,CAIRGVTEAFF
.,TRBJ1-1,TRBV6-1,once,TGTGCCAGCGGGGGCAGGGCGAACACTGAAGCTTTCTTT,CASGGRANTEAFF
.,TRBJ2-2,TRBV13,few,TGTGCCAGCAGCTCGACAGCCACCGGGGAGCTGTTTTTT,CASSSTATGELFF
TRBD2,TRBJ2-7,TRBV28,many,TGTGCCAGCAGTTTGTCCTCTAGCGGGAGTGCCTACGAGCAGTACTTC,CASSLSSSGSAYEQYF
TRBD1,TRBJ1-4,TRBV19,.,TGTGCCAGTAGGCGGATCAGGGGGCTCGGTGAAAAACTGTTTTTT,CASRRIRGLGEKLFF
.,TRBJ2-1,TRBV12-3/TRBV12-4,many,TGTGCCAGCAGTCCTGTAGCTTTTGCCTACAATGAGCAGTTCTTC,CASSPVAFAYNEQFF
.,TRBJ1-2,TRBV12-3/TRBV12-4,few,TGTGCCAGCAGTTTAGGTGGCAGCCCGGGGGTGGGCTACACCTTC,CASSLGGSPGVGYTF
.,TRBJ1-6,TRBV9,.,TGTGCCAGCAGCCCCGGAGAGGGGGGTTCGACCCTCCACTTT,CASSPGEGGSTLHF
TRBD1,TRBJ2-3,TRBV2,few,TGTGCCAGCAGTGATCTGGGCAGGGGGCGGACAGATACGCAGTATTTT,CASSDLGRGRTDTQYF
.,TRBJ1-5,TRBV4-1,.,TGCGCCAGCAGCCAAGGGCAGTTCATCGGCATCAATCAGCCCCAGCATTTT,CASSQGQFIGINQPQHF
.,TRBJ1-5,TRBV10-2,few,TGCGCCAGTTCGAGGAGGGGGAGGCAGCCCCAGCATTTT,CASSRRGRQPQHF
.,TRBJ2-2,TRBV7-2,many,TGTGCCAGCAGCTTAGTTAGGACTACCGGGGAGCTGTTTTTT,CASSLVRTTGELFF
.,TRBJ2-3,TRBV7-9,once,TGTGCCAGCAGCTCACTGTTGGATAGCGGTATCACAGATACGCAGTATTTT,CASSSLLDSGITDTQYF
.,TRBJ2-3,TRBV2,many,TGTGCCAGCAGTGAATGGGGGGGGGCCACCTCCCTACTCAGCACAGATACGCAGTATTTT,CASSEWGGATSLLSTDTQYF